This T cell receptor (beta chain) was recovered during a study of regulatory T cells in long-lasting Graves disease. Library construction for TCR beta used iRepertoire HTBI primers and Arm-PCR of CDR3 regions. MiXCR, applied by TCRdb to the multiplex PCR reads, yields one record per CDR3 protein. The table includes 300,000 to 400,000 distinct CDR3 sequences, 16% detected once. Trimming shortened V by 6 bases and J by 3 bases, and 11 bases separated the two germline ends. Germline CDR1 SGHAT, CDR2 FQNNGV. This CDR3 contains 13 residues. Time point in this sample: newly diagnosed GD, antithyroid drugs for less than 3 months. Researchers made the TCR library from RNA that was extracted from PBMCs. This clonotype has a count of ten or more. These records were also assigned to another study, of T cells in Graves' hyperthyroidism and ophthalmopathy.

The chain links TRBV11-2 to TRBJ1-2; D unresolved. The clonotype originates from a middle-aged man with Graves disease. The sequenced sample was peripheral blood mononuclear cells (PBMCs), obtained at new diagnosis, from a patient treated with antithyroid drugs. The CDR3 sequence is CASSRTADYGYTF. DNA for the CDR3: TGTGCCAGCAGTCGGACGGCCGACTATGGCTACACCTTC.